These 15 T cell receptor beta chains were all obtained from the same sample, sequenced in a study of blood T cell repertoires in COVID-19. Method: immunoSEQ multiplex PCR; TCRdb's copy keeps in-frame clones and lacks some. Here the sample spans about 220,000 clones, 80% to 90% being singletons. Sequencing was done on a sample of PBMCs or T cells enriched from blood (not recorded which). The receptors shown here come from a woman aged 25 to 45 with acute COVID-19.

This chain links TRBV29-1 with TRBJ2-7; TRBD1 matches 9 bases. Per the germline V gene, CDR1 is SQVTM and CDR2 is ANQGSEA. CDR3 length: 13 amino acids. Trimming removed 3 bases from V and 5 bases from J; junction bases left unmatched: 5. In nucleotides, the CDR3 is TGCAGCGTTGATACAACAGGGGGCGACGAGCAGTACTTC. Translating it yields CSVDTTGGDEQYF.

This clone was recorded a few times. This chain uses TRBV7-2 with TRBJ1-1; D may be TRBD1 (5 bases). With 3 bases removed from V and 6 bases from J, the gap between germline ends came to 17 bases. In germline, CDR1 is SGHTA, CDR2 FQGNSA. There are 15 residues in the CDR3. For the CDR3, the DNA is TGTGCCAGCAGCTTTTGGGGGGAGACAGCTTCTGAAGCTTTCTTT. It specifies CASSFWGETASEAFF.

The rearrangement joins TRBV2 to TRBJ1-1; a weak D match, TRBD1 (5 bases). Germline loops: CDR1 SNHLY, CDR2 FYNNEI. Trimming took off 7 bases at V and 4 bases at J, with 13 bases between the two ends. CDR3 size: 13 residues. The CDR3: CASIAGAGTEAFF. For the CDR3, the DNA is TGTGCCAGCATCGCTGGGGCTGGCACTGAAGCTTTCTTT.

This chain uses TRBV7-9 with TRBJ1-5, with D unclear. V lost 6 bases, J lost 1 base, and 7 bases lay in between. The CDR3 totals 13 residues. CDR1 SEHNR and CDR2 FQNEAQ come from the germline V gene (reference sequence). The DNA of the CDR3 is TGTGCCAGCAGTCTAGAAAGCAATCAGCCCCAGCATTTT. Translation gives CASSLESNQPQHF.

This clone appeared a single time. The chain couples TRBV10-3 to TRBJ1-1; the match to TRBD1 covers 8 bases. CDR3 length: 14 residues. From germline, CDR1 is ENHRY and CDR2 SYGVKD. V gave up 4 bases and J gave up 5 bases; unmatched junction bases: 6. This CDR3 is CAISAHRGKTEAFF. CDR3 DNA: TGTGCCATCAGTGCCCACAGGGGGAAGACTGAAGCTTTCTTT.

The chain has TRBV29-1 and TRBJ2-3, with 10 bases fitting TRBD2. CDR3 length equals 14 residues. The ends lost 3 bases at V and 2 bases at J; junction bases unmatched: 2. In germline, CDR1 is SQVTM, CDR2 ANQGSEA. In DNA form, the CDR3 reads TGCAGCGTTGACAGCGGGGGGGCCACAGATACGCAGTATTTT. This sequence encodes CSVDSGGATDTQYF.

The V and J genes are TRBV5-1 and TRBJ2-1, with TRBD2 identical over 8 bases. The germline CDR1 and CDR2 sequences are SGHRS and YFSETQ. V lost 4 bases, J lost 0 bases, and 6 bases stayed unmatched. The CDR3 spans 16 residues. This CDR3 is CASSILRGGSYNEQFF. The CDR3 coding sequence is TGCGCCAGCAGCATTCTCCGGGGGGGCTCCTACAATGAGCAGTTCTTC.

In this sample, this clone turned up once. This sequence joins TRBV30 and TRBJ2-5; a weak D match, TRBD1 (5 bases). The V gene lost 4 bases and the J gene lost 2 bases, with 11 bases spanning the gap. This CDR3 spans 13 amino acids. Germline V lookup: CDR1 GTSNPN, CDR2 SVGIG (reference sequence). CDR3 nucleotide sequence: TGTGCCTGGACTGGACACCTACAAGAGACCCAGTACTTC. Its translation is CAWTGHLQETQYF.

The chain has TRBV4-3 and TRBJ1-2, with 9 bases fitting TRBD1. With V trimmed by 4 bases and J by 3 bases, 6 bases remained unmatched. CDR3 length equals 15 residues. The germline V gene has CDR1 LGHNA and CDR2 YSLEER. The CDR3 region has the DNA TGCGCCAGCAGCCGGAACAGGGGGCGCGACTATGGCTACACCTTC. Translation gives CASSRNRGRDYGYTF.

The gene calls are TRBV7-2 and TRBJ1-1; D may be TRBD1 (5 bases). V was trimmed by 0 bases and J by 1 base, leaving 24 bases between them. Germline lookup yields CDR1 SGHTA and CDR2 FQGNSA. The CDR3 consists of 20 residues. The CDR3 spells CASSLAVVVLGSGWNTEAFF. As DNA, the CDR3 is TGTGCCAGCAGCTTAGCGGTAGTTGTATTGGGCTCAGGGTGGAACACTGAAGCTTTCTTT.

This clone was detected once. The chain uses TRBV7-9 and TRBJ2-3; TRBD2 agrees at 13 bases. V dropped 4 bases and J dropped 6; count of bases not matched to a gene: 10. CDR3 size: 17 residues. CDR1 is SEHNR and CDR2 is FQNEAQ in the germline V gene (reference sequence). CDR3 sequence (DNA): TGTGCCAGCAGCTGGGGGACTAGCGGGGTAACGGCGGATACGCAGTATTTT. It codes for CASSWGTSGVTADTQYF.

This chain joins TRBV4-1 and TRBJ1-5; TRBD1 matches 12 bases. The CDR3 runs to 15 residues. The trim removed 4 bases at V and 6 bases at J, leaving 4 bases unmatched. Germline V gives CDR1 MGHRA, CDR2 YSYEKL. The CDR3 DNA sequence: TGCGCCAGCAGCCCGGGACAGGGGGCGCGTCAGCCCCAGCATTTT. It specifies CASSPGQGARQPQHF.

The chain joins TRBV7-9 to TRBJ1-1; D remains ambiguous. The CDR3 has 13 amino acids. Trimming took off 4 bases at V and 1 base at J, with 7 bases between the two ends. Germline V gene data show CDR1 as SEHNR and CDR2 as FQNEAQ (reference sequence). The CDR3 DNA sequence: TGTGCCAGCAGCTCTAGATCGAACACTGAAGCTTTCTTT. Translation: CASSSRSNTEAFF.

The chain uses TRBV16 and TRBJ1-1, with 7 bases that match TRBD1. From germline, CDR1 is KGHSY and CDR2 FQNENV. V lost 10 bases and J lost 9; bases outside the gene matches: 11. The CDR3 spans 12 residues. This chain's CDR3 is CAMWDSGFKAFF. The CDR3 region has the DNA TGTGCCATGTGGGACAGCGGATTTAAAGCTTTCTTT.

The CDR3 DNA follows: TGTGCCAGCAACACAGGGAACCTCTATGGCTACACCTTC. It encodes CASNTGNLYGYTF. The chain has TRBV7-9 and TRBJ1-2; possible D gene TRBD1, 6 bases. Trimming took off 7 bases at V and 4 bases at J, with 13 bases between the two ends. The CDR3 spans 13 residues. CDR1 is SEHNR and CDR2 is FQNEAQ in the germline V gene (reference sequence).